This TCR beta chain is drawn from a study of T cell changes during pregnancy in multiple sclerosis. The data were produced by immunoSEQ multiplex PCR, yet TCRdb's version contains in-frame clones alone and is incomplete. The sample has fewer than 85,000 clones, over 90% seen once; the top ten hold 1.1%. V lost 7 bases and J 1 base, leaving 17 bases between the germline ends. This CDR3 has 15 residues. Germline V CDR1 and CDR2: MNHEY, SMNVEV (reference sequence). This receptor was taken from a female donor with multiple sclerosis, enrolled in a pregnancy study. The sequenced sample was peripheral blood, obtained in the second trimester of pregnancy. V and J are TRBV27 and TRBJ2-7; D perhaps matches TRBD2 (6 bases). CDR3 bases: TGTGCCAGCATAGGGGCGGCGGGGCCATCCTACGAGCAGTACTTC. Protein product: CASIGAAGPSYEQYF.